This TCR beta chain comes out of a study of graft-versus-host responses after intestinal transplantation. Study-level background: Anti-thymocyte globulin induction was given to all recipients, followed by tacrolimus and steroids for 3 to 4 years.

Clones were sequenced by immunoSEQ multiplex PCR, and TCRdb holds only the in-frame ones, with some missing. This sample has about 130,000 clones, with about nine tenths found just once. A word on this clone: Its antigen remains unidentified.

Trimming stripped 3 bases from V and 1 base from J, with 16 bases between. Germline-derived CDR1 and CDR2 are SGHRS and YFSETQ. The CDR3 spans 17 residues. This specimen consisted of unstimulated CD4+ T cells sorted from spleen or lymph node cells, obtained before intestinal transplant. This receptor was taken from a human donor who received an intestinal transplant. The rearrangement joins TRBV5-1 to TRBJ2-2; the D gene is possibly TRBD2 (6 bases). The CDR3 bases are TGCGCCAGCAGCTGGATAACGGGAGTCGGGAACACCGGGGAGCTGTTTTTT. Translating it yields CASSWITGVGNTGELFF.